One and the same sample provided the 23 T cell receptor beta chains below, sequenced in a study of identical twins. MiXCR was run by TCRdb on the 5' RACE reads, yielding one entry per CDR3 protein. The profile shows roughly 1,500,000 distinct CDR3 sequences, around 29% of them singletons. The sequencing input was cord blood. These receptors originate from a newborn girl in good health.

On this clonotype: One end of the junction varies from germline; a read error may be responsible. The chain links TRBV29-1 to TRBJ1-4; D remains unclear. This CDR3 has 11 amino acids. The V gene's germline CDR1 is SQVTM and CDR2 ANQGSEA. The CDR3 coding sequence is TGCAGCTTTGAGGATAATGAAAAACTGTTTTTT. Translating it yields CSFEDNEKLFF.

The rearrangement links TRBV13 to TRBJ2-3; D may be TRBD2 (5 bases). Germline CDR1 reads PRHDT; CDR2 reads FYEKMQ (reference sequence). The CDR3 is 17 amino acids. V was cut by 1 base and J by 5 bases, with 19 bases left in between. CDR3 loop: CASSLAVRTVGRDTQYF. DNA for the CDR3: TGTGCCAGCAGCTTAGCCGTCCGGACCGTTGGGAGAGATACGCAGTATTTT.

The chain links TRBV20-1 to TRBJ1-2; weak D call: TRBD1 (6 bases). The V end lost 6 bases, the J end lost 4 bases, and 12 bases lay between the germline ends. The germline V gene has CDR1 DFQATT and CDR2 SNEGSKA (reference sequence). The CDR3 runs 12 residues. In DNA form, the CDR3 reads TGCAGTGCAAGGACAGCTTCCTATGGCTACACCTTC. This sequence encodes CSARTASYGYTF.

The chain employs TRBV10-3 and TRBJ1-6; D remains unclear. The CDR3 is 15 residues long. Germline-derived CDR1 and CDR2 are ENHRY and SYGVKD. Trimming pared 0 bases from V and 7 bases from J, leaving 10 bases between. This chain's CDR3 is CAISESSDTNSPLHF. Here the CDR3 DNA reads TGTGCCATCAGTGAGTCGAGTGACACCAATTCACCCCTCCACTTT.

A note on this clonotype: A much bigger clone sits one base away, suggesting this may be a read error. This rearrangement joins TRBV29-1 to TRBJ2-1; D is perhaps TRBD1 (6 bases). Germline V gene data show CDR1 as SQVTM and CDR2 as ANQGSEA. The germline V and J ends were trimmed by 7 bases and 5 bases, with 15 bases remaining between them. The CDR3 has 13 residues. For the CDR3, the DNA is TGCAGCGCCCTACAGGGAACCCACAATGAGCAGTTCTTC. Amino acid sequence: CSALQGTHNEQFF.

V and J are TRBV20-1 and TRBJ1-2; D is unresolved. Between the trimmed V and J ends, which lost 0 bases and 2 bases, there was a span of 10 bases. Per the germline V gene, CDR1 is DFQATT and CDR2 is SNEGSKA (reference sequence). The CDR3 has 14 amino acids. DNA of the CDR3: TGCAGTGCTAGAGATCGTTCCCTGAACTATGGCTACACCTTC. Its translation: CSARDRSLNYGYTF.

This clonotype was observed a handful of times. The J gene is TRBJ1-1, the V gene TRBV5-1; 7 nucleotides match TRBD1. The CDR3 sequence is 13 residues long. V shed 4 bases, J shed 5 bases, and the junction held 5 bases outside the gene matches. Germline lookup yields CDR1 SGHRS and CDR2 YFSETQ. The DNA for the CDR3 is TGCGCCAGCAGCACAGCAGGGGGGACTGAAGCTTTCTTT. This codes for CASSTAGGTEAFF.

The CDR3 here is CASSQRVDTQYF. The CDR3 DNA reads TGTGCCAGCAGTCAGCGCGTGGATACGCAGTATTTT. The chain couples TRBV3-1 to TRBJ2-3; D gene ambiguous. Trimming took 6 bases from V and 6 from J, leaving 10 bases between them. Germline CDR1 reads LGHDT; CDR2 reads YNNKEL (reference sequence). This CDR3 is built from 12 residues.

This rearrangement joins TRBV28 to TRBJ1-1, with D tentatively TRBD1 (5 bases). Germline CDR1 is MDHEN and CDR2 is SYDVKM. The length of the CDR3 is 14 residues. V was shortened by 3 bases and J by 4 bases, with 12 bases between the two germline ends. CDR3 region: CASSFFSGGTEAFF. For the CDR3, the DNA is TGTGCCAGCAGTTTTTTTTCGGGGGGCACTGAAGCTTTCTTT.

The gene calls are TRBV4-2 and TRBJ1-5, with D uncertain. The CDR3 sequence is 12 residues long. Germline loops: CDR1 LGHNA, CDR2 YNFKEQ. Trimming took off 6 bases at V and 2 bases at J, with 5 bases between the two ends. CDR3 coding DNA: TGTGCCAGCAGGGCAGGCAATCAGCCCCAGCATTTT. This gives the protein CASRAGNQPQHF.

Worth noting for this clonotype: A much larger clone is a single base away; this may be a read error. This chain uses TRBV4-2 with TRBJ1-4, with TRBD1 matching 9 bases. CDR1 is LGHNA, CDR2 YNFKEQ, per germline. This CDR3 is 15 amino acids long. The CDR3 DNA follows: TGTGTCAGCAGCCAAGACGGGACAGGGAATGAAAAACTGTTTTTT. This encodes CVSSQDGTGNEKLFF.

The rearrangement uses TRBV20-1 and TRBJ1-2; 11 nucleotides agree with TRBD1. J lost 7 bases, V lost 3 bases, and 7 bases had no gene match. This CDR3 is built from 14 residues. Germline V gene data show CDR1 as DFQATT and CDR2 as SNEGSKA (reference sequence). CDR3 coding DNA: TGCAGTGCTAGCTTTCGGACAGGGGGCTTTGGCTACACCTTC. Amino acid sequence: CSASFRTGGFGYTF.

The J gene is TRBJ2-3, the V gene TRBV5-8; 11 bases are shared with TRBD2. CDR1 is SGHTS, CDR2 YDEGEE, per germline. The CDR3 contains 14 residues. V dropped 6 bases and J dropped 5; count of bases not matched to a gene: 5. As DNA, the CDR3 is TGTGCCAGCACCCCTAGCGGGGGGAAAGATACGCAGTATTTT. Translating it yields CASTPSGGKDTQYF.

With regard to this clonotype: This may be a read error: a much more frequent sequence differs by one nucleotide. CDR3 sequence reads: CAISREGNQLQHF. Here the CDR3 DNA reads TGTGCCATCTCAAGGGAGGGAAACCAGCTCCAGCATTTT. The rearrangement joins TRBV6-6 to TRBJ1-5; D is unresolved. CDR3 length: 13 amino acids. Germline CDR1 reads MNHNY; CDR2 reads SVGAGI (reference sequence).

The chain couples TRBV7-2 to TRBJ1-2; D may be TRBD1 (5 bases). The CDR3 extends over 15 amino acids. Germline CDR1 and CDR2: SGHTA and FQGNSA. The germline V and J ends were trimmed by 1 base and 5 bases, with 14 bases remaining between them. Written as DNA, the CDR3 is TGTGCCAGCAGCTTAGAACCCGGGACCCCTTATGGCTACACCTTC. Translation gives CASSLEPGTPYGYTF.

The table lists this clonotype with a few counts. J is TRBJ2-1 and V is TRBV6-2 or TRBV6-3; no reliable D call. Per germline, CDR1 MNHEY and CDR2 SVGEGT. V was clipped by 2 bases and J by 3 bases, with 14 bases between them. There are 16 residues in the CDR3. In DNA form, the CDR3 reads TGTGCCAGCAGTTACCTTTCACTAAGGCGCTACAATGAGCAGTTCTTC. This encodes CASSYLSLRRYNEQFF.

CDR3 in amino acids: CASSLSAGLNYGYTF. The CDR3 nucleotides read TGTGCCAGCAGTTTATCAGCAGGACTGAACTATGGCTACACCTTC. The chain links TRBV27 to TRBJ1-2; D gene ambiguous. This CDR3 comprises 15 residues. The V end lost 0 bases, the J end lost 2 bases, and 10 bases lay between the germline ends. Germline V gene sequence: CDR1 MNHEY, CDR2 SMNVEV (reference sequence).

As for this clonotype: A much larger clone differs from this one at a single base, so this may be a read error. The chain is built from TRBV4-1 and TRBJ2-1; 11 bases line up with TRBD1. Germline V gene lookup returns CDR1 MGHRA and CDR2 YSYEKL. J gave up 13 bases and V 4 bases, and 6 bases lay outside the gene matches. CDR3 length: 13 residues. The CDR3 spells CASSRTGGETQFF. The CDR3 DNA reads TGCGCCAGCAGCCGGACAGGGGGCGAGACCCAGTTCTTC.

This clonotype was counted only a few times. The rearrangement links TRBV20-1 to TRBJ2-4; D is unresolved. V lost 3 bases, J lost 8 bases, and 5 bases lay in between. CDR3 length equals 10 residues. Germline V gene sequence: CDR1 DFQATT, CDR2 SNEGSKA (reference sequence). CDR3 nucleotide sequence: TGCAGTGCTAGCAATCACATTCAGTACTTC. Translated: CSASNHIQYF.

This clonotype was counted a few times. This chain uses TRBV6-6 with TRBJ1-1; no firm D call. Trimming pared 7 bases from V and 5 bases from J, leaving 23 bases between. CDR1 and CDR2 from the germline V gene are MNHNY and SVGAGI (reference sequence). The CDR3 contains 16 residues. CDR3 in DNA: TGTGCCAGCAAGGCTAATGGTGGCCCCGGTGGGACTGAAGCTTTCTTT. Its translation is CASKANGGPGGTEAFF.

This clonotype was counted only a few times. This chain joins TRBV24-1 and TRBJ2-1; 12 nucleotides line up with TRBD2. Trimming removed 4 bases from V and 0 bases from J; junction bases left unmatched: 0. Germline V gives CDR1 KGHDR, CDR2 SFDVKD. The CDR3 has 16 amino acids. The chain's CDR3 is CATSETSGSSYNEQFF. The DNA of the CDR3 is TGTGCCACCAGTGAGACTAGCGGGAGCTCCTACAATGAGCAGTTCTTC.

This chain links TRBV7-9 with TRBJ1-1, with D possibly matching TRBD1 (5 bases). This CDR3 has 12 amino acids. The germline V gene encodes CDR1 SEHNR and CDR2 FQNEAQ (reference sequence). V lost 1 base and J 8 bases, leaving 8 bases between the germline ends. CDR3 region: CASSLVQVEAFF. Here the CDR3 DNA reads TGTGCCAGCAGCTTAGTACAGGTGGAAGCTTTCTTT. The whole variable domain, filled in from reference TRBV7-9 and TRBJ1-1, reads DTGVSQNPRHKITKRGQNVTFRCDPISEHNRLYWYRQTLGQGPEFLTYFQNEAQLEKSRLLSDRFSAERPKGSFSTLEIQRTEQGDSAMYLCASSLVQVEAFFGQGTRLTVV.

As for this clonotype: The junction differs from germline at one of its ends, possibly a read error. V usage is TRBV27 and J usage is TRBJ2-7, with a weak D call TRBD1 (6 bases). This CDR3 is 15 amino acids long. Per the germline V gene, CDR1 is MNHEY and CDR2 is SMNVEV (reference sequence). The CDR3 nucleotides read TGTGTCAGCAGTCCCCGCGGACAGAGGTCCTACGAGCAGTACTTC. Translation: CVSSPRGQRSYEQYF.